This T cell receptor (beta chain) emerged from a study of T cell changes during pregnancy in multiple sclerosis. Germline V gene sequence: CDR1 SGHVS, CDR2 FNYEAQ. V gave up 5 bases and J gave up 8 bases; unmatched junction bases: 16. This CDR3 region has 17 residues. Repertoires were generated with immunoSEQ multiplex PCR, while TCRdb's copy carries only in-frame clones and drops some. Altogether roughly 52,000 clones are present, 85% to 95% being singletons, with the ten largest covering approximately 5.5%. The sequence derives from a female donor with multiple sclerosis, enrolled in a pregnancy study. Sequencing was performed on CD8+ T cells from peripheral blood mononuclear cells, taken before pregnancy. This rearrangement joins TRBV7-6 to TRBJ2-1; 9 nucleotides match TRBD2. This chain's CDR3 is CASSPEASGTYTHEQFF. CDR3 coding DNA: TGTGCCAGCAGCCCCGAGGCTAGCGGGACTTACACCCATGAGCAGTTCTTC.